A selection of T cell receptor beta chains follows, all from one sample in a study of blood T cells in healthy people across ages. TCRdb redid the calling of the 5' RACE reads with MiXCR, one entry per CDR3 protein. Here the sample spans 1.5 million to 2 million distinct CDR3 sequences, around 48% being singletons. The sequencing sample was made of blood. The receptors originated from a woman between 40 and 55 years old in good health. Both conserved end residues are part of each CDR3. Each record gives: J gene, D gene, CDR3 length, V gene, CDR3 protein. The D gene is left open where the match is weak.

>TRBJ2-7|.|13|TRBV18
CASSPSLDWQPYF
>TRBJ2-5|.|14|TRBV29-1
CSVDSGTTMETQYF
>TRBJ2-5|TRBD2|14|TRBV29-1
CSVRPLAGLETLYF
>TRBJ1-4|.|14|TRBV4-2
CASSHIPRAEKLFF
>TRBJ2-1|TRBD2|16|TRBV2
CASSETRGGAYNEQFF
>TRBJ1-1|TRBD1|14|TRBV6-1
CASSDRNGNTEAFF
>TRBJ1-1|.|14|TRBV9
CASSVDKGLVEAFF
>TRBJ1-2|TRBD1|12|TRBV29-1
CSVMGQGGGYTF
>TRBJ2-7|TRBD2|15|TRBV29-1
CSARRLAGGNNEQYF
>TRBJ2-7|.|15|TRBV13
CASSPRGGSHYEQYF
>TRBJ2-1|.|18|TRBV4-2
CASTKGWMLAGESNEQFF
>TRBJ2-1|.|13|TRBV20-1
CSARDLSRHEQFF
>TRBJ2-7|.|15|TRBV5-1
CASSLGRQAQGEQYF
>TRBJ2-3|TRBD1|16|TRBV7-9
CASRQAGEGGADTQYF
>TRBJ1-4|.|12|TRBV29-1
CSVESDSGKLFF
>TRBJ1-2|.|13|TRBV29-1
CSVESAGLHGYTF
>TRBJ1-4|.|15|TRBV10-2
CASSDSVPTNEKLFF
>TRBJ2-1|.|14|TRBV6-6
CASNPGGGNNEQFF
>TRBJ2-1|.|15|TRBV9
CASSGSSGAANEQFF
>TRBJ2-7|TRBD1|15|TRBV5-1
CASSSRDRGAYEQYF
>TRBJ2-7|.|17|TRBV7-9
CASSLWRGPPKAYEQYF
>TRBJ2-4|.|16|TRBV19
CASSIEQGIAKNIQYF
>TRBJ2-5|.|15|TRBV4-1
CASSQDSRSQETQYF
>TRBJ2-7|.|11|TRBV5-1
CASSPGREQYF
>TRBJ2-5|TRBD2|14|TRBV20-1
CSASTTSVAETQYF
>TRBJ2-5|.|10|TRBV12-3/TRBV12-4
CATGQETQYF
>TRBJ1-2|.|14|TRBV27
CASSLSQGNGGYTF
>TRBJ1-2|.|14|TRBV5-1
CASSLTGTPGGYTF
>TRBJ2-5|.|17|TRBV21-1
CASSSAVGQGEWETQYF
>TRBJ2-7|.|12|TRBV29-1
CSVAYRAYEQYF
>TRBJ2-3|.|15|TRBV9
CASSFFRGGTDTQYF
>TRBJ2-3|.|14|TRBV5-1
CASSAGHKTDTQYF
>.|.|15|TRBV7-9
CASLPLALGYNEQYF
>TRBJ2-1|.|11|TRBV20-1
CSASAIDEQFF
>TRBJ1-2|.|14|TRBV3-1
CASSQDQFKKGYTF
>TRBJ2-4|.|15|TRBV12-3/TRBV12-4
CASSLVNGPKNIQYF
>TRBJ1-1|TRBD1|17|TRBV12-3/TRBV12-4
CASRLARDRGKNTEAFF
>TRBJ2-1|TRBD2|20|TRBV11-2
CASSFTALAGDAHSYNEQFF
>TRBJ1-6|.|13|TRBV27
CASSPGRTSPLHF
>TRBJ2-5|.|14|TRBV27
CASSFWAELETQYF
>TRBJ2-1|TRBD1|15|TRBV28
CASSSAGTGDNEQFF
>TRBJ1-5|.|16|TRBV6-1
CASSVQTQMPRQPQHF
>TRBJ1-4|TRBD1|12|TRBV20-1
CSSGTVNEKLFF
>TRBJ2-3|TRBD2|13|TRBV12-3/TRBV12-4
CASKGLVADTQYF
>TRBJ1-2|.|14|TRBV27
CASSLSRSGYGYTF
>TRBJ1-5|.|16|TRBV5-1
CASSEIIKCGNQPQHF
>TRBJ2-1|.|10|TRBV20-1
CSAPSEAQFF